These 32 T cell receptor beta chains were all obtained from the same sample, sequenced in a study of early T cells in non-severe SARS-CoV-2 infection. TCRdb reprocessed the 5' RACE reads via MiXCR and lists one record per CDR3 protein. The sample comprises some 49,000 distinct CDR3 sequences, 12% of which are singletons, and approximately 8.5% rests with the top ten. The specimen sequenced was whole blood. The receptors here all came from an adult who was a healthcare worker with PCR-confirmed SARS-CoV-2 infection or an uninfected control (not recorded which).

This clonotype was seen only a few times. This sequence joins TRBV10-3 and TRBJ2-1; TRBD2 might be the D (6 bases). V lost 3 bases and J lost 12, with 15 bases in between. CDR3 length: 13 amino acids. In germline, CDR1 is ENHRY, CDR2 SYGVKD. The DNA of the CDR3 is TGTGCCATCAGTGAAGGGGAAGGAGGGCCGCAGTTCTTC. Residues: CAISEGEGGPQFF.

This clonotype was seen more than once but under ten times. The chain employs TRBV7-8 and TRBJ2-7; tentative D call: TRBD1 (6 bases). The germline CDR1 and CDR2 sequences are SGHVS and FQNEAQ. Trimming shortened V by 6 bases and J by 0 bases, and 9 bases separated the two germline ends. The CDR3 loop spans 13 amino acids. The CDR3 nucleotides read TGTGCCAGCAGTACAGGGAGCTCCTACGAGCAGTACTTC. Protein: CASSTGSSYEQYF.

This clonotype was recorded a few times. V is TRBV9 and J is TRBJ1-1; no firm D call. The CDR3 consists of 14 residues. Germline CDR1 reads SGDLS; CDR2 reads YYNGEE. Trimming stripped 0 bases from V and 0 bases from J, with 6 bases between. CDR3 amino acids: CASSVGRMNTEAFF. The CDR3 region has the DNA TGTGCCAGCAGCGTAGGTAGGATGAACACTGAAGCTTTCTTT. Full variable domain (rest looked up from reference TRBV9 and TRBJ1-1): DSGVTQTPKHLITATGQRVTLRCSPRSGDLSVYWYQQSLDQGLQFLIQYYNGEERAKGNILERFSAQQFPDLHSELNLSSLELGDSALYFCASSVGRMNTEAFFGQGTRLTVV.

This clonotype was counted many times. The CDR3 nucleotides read TGTGCCAGCAGCTTACAGTACTGGCCCGGCGGGGCAGGGTTTAATGAAAAACTGTTTTTT. It translates to CASSLQYWPGGAGFNEKLFF. V usage is TRBV7-8 and J usage is TRBJ1-4; D is perhaps TRBD1 (5 bases). Trimming removed 2 bases at V and 4 bases at J, with 26 bases between. CDR1 is SGHVS, CDR2 FQNEAQ, per germline. This CDR3 contains 20 residues.

This clonotype occurred many times. The chain carries TRBV29-1 and TRBJ1-2; the match to TRBD1 covers 8 bases. There are 16 residues in the CDR3. V shed 7 bases, J shed 9 bases, and the junction held 22 bases outside the gene matches. CDR1 and CDR2 (germline): SQVTM, ANQGSEA. CDR3 region: CSGQQLGTGIHRSYTF. Here the CDR3 DNA reads TGCAGCGGCCAACAACTAGGGACAGGAATACATAGGAGCTACACCTTC.

This clonotype has a handful of counts. The DNA of the CDR3 is TGCAGCGCCCGTAGCGGCTCCGGGGAGCTGTTTTTT. Residues: CSARSGSGELFF. The gene calls are TRBV29-1 and TRBJ2-2; D might be TRBD2 (6 bases). The V end was cut by 7 bases, the J end by 6 bases, with 12 bases between. Germline V gene sequence: CDR1 SQVTM, CDR2 ANQGSEA. The length of the CDR3 is 12 residues.

This clonotype was observed many times. This rearrangement joins TRBV20-1 to TRBJ2-1; 12 positions agree with TRBD2. J was trimmed by 4 bases and V by 6 bases; bases with no gene match: 4. CDR1 is DFQATT, CDR2 SNEGSKA, per germline (reference sequence). This CDR3 region has 14 residues. CDR3 sequence reads: CSAELAGGYNEQFF. Written as DNA, the CDR3 is TGCAGTGCAGAACTAGCGGGGGGTTACAATGAGCAGTTCTTC.

About this clonotype itself: Sequence at one end of the junction differs from germline and may be a read error. The chain employs TRBV7-2 and TRBJ1-1; D remains unclear. The V gene's germline CDR1 is SGHTA and CDR2 FQGNSA. The CDR3 covers 14 residues. In DNA form, the CDR3 reads TGTGCCAACAGCTTTACGACACCGAACACTGAAGCTTTCTTT. This sequence encodes CANSFTTPNTEAFF.

This clonotype was counted ten times or more. This sequence joins TRBV6-6 and TRBJ1-1; weak D call: TRBD1 (6 bases). The CDR3 loop spans 13 amino acids. Germline V gene lookup returns CDR1 MNHNY and CDR2 SVGAGI (reference sequence). V shed 6 bases and J shed 3 bases, with 11 bases lying between them. For the CDR3, the DNA is TGTGCCAGCAGCCACACAGGGCACACTGAAGCTTTCTTT. Protein product: CASSHTGHTEAFF.

This clonotype has just a few counts. The J gene is TRBJ2-1, the V gene TRBV27, with D unclear. The CDR3 has 11 residues. Trimming left V 5 bases short and J 2 bases short, with 1 base between. The germline CDR1 and CDR2 sequences are MNHEY and SMNVEV (reference sequence). CDR3: CASSTYNEQFF. DNA for the CDR3: TGTGCCAGCAGTACCTACAATGAGCAGTTCTTC.

V and J are TRBV6-5 and TRBJ2-3; 15 bases match TRBD2. Trimming took 4 bases from V and 2 from J; bases not matched to a gene: 10. CDR1 and CDR2 from the germline V gene are MNHEY and SVGAGI. The CDR3 consists of 19 residues. CDR3 sequence: CASSSGLAGGGAHTDTQYF. Written as DNA, the CDR3 is TGTGCCAGCAGTTCGGGACTAGCGGGGGGTGGTGCGCACACAGATACGCAGTATTTT.

This clonotype was recorded at least ten times. The genes are TRBV7-9 and TRBJ2-1; 7 bases match TRBD1. The ends lost 5 bases at V and 8 bases at J; junction bases unmatched: 9. The germline gives CDR1 SEHNR, CDR2 FQNEAQ (reference sequence). This CDR3 is built from 14 residues. The CDR3 DNA sequence: TGTGCCAGCAGCCCGTTCGGGACAGTTCATGAGCAGTTCTTC. Residues: CASSPFGTVHEQFF.

At least ten counts were recorded for this clonotype. The chain carries TRBV9 and TRBJ1-1; maybe TRBD1 (5 bases). Germline-derived CDR1 and CDR2 are SGDLS and YYNGEE. V was shortened by 0 bases and J by 8 bases, with 14 bases between the two germline ends. The CDR3 sequence is 14 residues long. The DNA for the CDR3 is TGTGCCAGCAGCGTAGGGGGCGCCACCCCAGAAGCTTTCTTT. It is translated as CASSVGGATPEAFF.

This clonotype showed up many times. This sequence joins TRBV29-1 and TRBJ1-3; D may be TRBD1 (6 bases). The V end lost 4 bases, the J end lost 2 bases, and 9 bases lay between the germline ends. The V gene's germline CDR1 is SQVTM and CDR2 ANQGSEA. The CDR3 extends over 13 amino acids. DNA of the CDR3: TGCAGCGTTGCAACAGGGCCTGGAAACACCATATATTTT. This translates into CSVATGPGNTIYF.

The V and J genes are TRBV4-2 and TRBJ1-4, with TRBD1 matching over 7 bases. CDR1 is LGHNA, CDR2 YNFKEQ, per germline. CDR3 length: 17 amino acids. The V gene end was trimmed by 3 bases and the J gene end by 7 bases; junction bases not matched to a gene: 14. CDR3 sequence reads: CASSQGNRGLISEKLFF. CDR3 DNA sequence: TGTGCCAGCAGCCAGGGTAACAGGGGCCTAATTAGTGAAAAACTGTTTTTT.

This clonotype was seen repeatedly, ten times or more. V gene TRBV20-1 combines with J gene TRBJ1-1; D is undetermined. V was pared by 1 base and J by 12 bases, with 18 bases between. The germline V gene encodes CDR1 DFQATT and CDR2 SNEGSKA (reference sequence). The CDR3 runs to 13 residues. Here the CDR3 reads CSARAGGPGSTFF. The DNA for the CDR3 is TGCAGTGCTAGAGCCGGCGGCCCAGGATCAACTTTCTTT.

The sample holds many counts of this clonotype. The chain carries TRBV7-2 and TRBJ2-7, with 7 bases fitting TRBD2. Germline CDR1 SGHTA, CDR2 FQGNSA. V lost 4 bases, J lost 0 bases, and 15 bases stayed unmatched. The CDR3 extends over 18 amino acids. Written as DNA, the CDR3 is TGTGCCAGCAGCTCCGGACCCCCCGGGAGCGGGGCCTCCTACGAGCAGTACTTC. Protein sequence: CASSSGPPGSGASYEQYF.

This clonotype has just a few counts. The chain has TRBV18 and TRBJ2-5; TRBD2 aligns across 7 bases. Trimming removed 6 bases from V and 1 base from J; junction bases left unmatched: 5. CDR3 size: 14 residues. Per germline, CDR1 KGHSH and CDR2 LQKENI. Here the CDR3 DNA reads TGTGCCAGCTCCCCGACTAGCCTCCAAGAGACCCAGTACTTC. Its protein is CASSPTSLQETQYF.

In this sample, this clonotype turned up many times. A read error may explain this, as a much larger clone is one base away. This chain links TRBV7-8 with TRBJ1-5; D is perhaps TRBD1 (5 bases). Deletions cut 5 bases from V and 10 bases from J, with 21 bases between. The CDR3 has 15 residues. The germline V gene encodes CDR1 SGHVS and CDR2 FQNEAQ. CDR3 loop: CASSPFRDRLSPQHF. For the CDR3, the DNA is TGTGCCAGCAGCCCTTTCCGGGACCGTTTAAGCCCCCAGCATTTT.

The chain uses TRBV18 and TRBJ1-5, with D perhaps TRBD1 (6 bases). The germline V gene encodes CDR1 KGHSH and CDR2 LQKENI. Trimming took off 4 bases at V and 2 bases at J, with 15 bases between the two ends. The CDR3 spans 16 residues. CDR3 DNA sequence: TGTGCCAGCTCACGGACCAGGGGTATTGGCAATCAGCCCCAGCATTTT. Its protein product is CASSRTRGIGNQPQHF.

This clonotype was recorded a few times. The gene calls are TRBV12-3 or TRBV12-4 and TRBJ2-3, with D unresolved. CDR3 length equals 12 residues. Trimming took off 6 bases at V and 3 bases at J, with 7 bases between the two ends. The CDR3 DNA sequence: TGTGCCAGCAGGAACTGGACAGATACGCAGTATTTT. This gives the protein CASRNWTDTQYF.

This clonotype has ten or more counts. CDR3 loop: CASGGQGYNEQFF. For the CDR3, the DNA is TGTGCCAGCGGAGGACAGGGCTACAATGAGCAGTTCTTC. This chain uses TRBV2 with TRBJ2-1; TRBD1 matches 8 bases. V gave up 8 bases and J gave up 3 bases; unmatched junction bases: 3. Germline V gene lookup returns CDR1 SNHLY and CDR2 FYNNEI. The CDR3 is made up of 13 amino acids.

The rearrangement joins TRBV7-3 to TRBJ2-5; TRBD1 might be the D (7 bases). The CDR3 has 15 amino acids. The germline V gene encodes CDR1 SGHTA and CDR2 FQGTGA. The germline V and J ends were trimmed by 7 bases and 5 bases, with 20 bases remaining between them. CDR3 residues: CASNTTRGTEETQYF. CDR3 DNA: TGTGCCAGCAACACCACTCGCGGGACAGAGGAGACCCAGTACTTC.

The CDR3 sequence is CAISEGGTYEQYF. DNA of the CDR3: TGTGCCATCAGTGAGGGGGGTACCTACGAGCAGTACTTC. This chain uses TRBV10-3 with TRBJ2-7; D possibly matches TRBD1 or TRBD2 (5 bases each). CDR3 size: 13 residues. Germline V CDR1 and CDR2: ENHRY, SYGVKD. The V and J ends lost 2 bases and 2 bases respectively, with 7 bases between them.

This clonotype was detected only a few times. The chain carries TRBV24-1 and TRBJ2-5; 7 bases are shared with TRBD1. V trimming: 9 bases; J trimming: 5 bases; junction bases outside the gene matches: 11. Per germline, CDR1 KGHDR and CDR2 SFDVKD. The CDR3 spans 14 residues. The CDR3 loop reads CATGTSGTVETQYF. The DNA for the CDR3 is TGTGCCACCGGGACATCCGGGACAGTCGAGACCCAGTACTTC.

J is TRBJ2-7 and V is TRBV14; D may be TRBD1 or TRBD2 (6 bases each). This CDR3 has 16 amino acids. Germline CDR1 and CDR2: SGHDN and FVKESK. Trimming took off 5 bases at V and 5 bases at J, with 22 bases between the two ends. CDR3 bases: TGTGCCAGCAGCAAAAGGGGGGTGTTCCAAGCGGACGAGCAGTACTTC. This encodes CASSKRGVFQADEQYF.

The CDR3 region is CASSDYTDTQYF. CDR3 DNA: TGTGCCAGCAGTGACTACACAGATACGCAGTATTTT. The chain is built from TRBV2 and TRBJ2-3; no reliable D call. This CDR3 has 12 residues. The ends were cut back, 3 bases at V and 2 bases at J, with 3 bases in the middle. Germline V gene lookup returns CDR1 SNHLY and CDR2 FYNNEI.

In this sample, this clonotype turned up many times. The V and J genes are TRBV6-6 and TRBJ2-4; no clear D gene. Trimming stripped 7 bases from V and 1 base from J, with 8 bases between. This CDR3 is 13 amino acids long. Germline V lookup: CDR1 MNHNY, CDR2 SVGAGI (reference sequence). The CDR3 sequence is CASKASAKNIQYF. CDR3 sequence (DNA): TGTGCCAGCAAGGCAAGTGCCAAAAACATTCAGTACTTC.

V usage is TRBV6-1 and J usage is TRBJ2-7, with a possible D match to TRBD1 (6 bases). Germline V gene data show CDR1 as MNHNS and CDR2 as SASEGT. The CDR3 length is 17 residues. The germline V and J ends were trimmed by 1 base and 3 bases, with 19 bases remaining between them. The CDR3, as DNA: TGTGCCAGCAGTGAAGTGGAGGACAGAACATCTTACTACGAGCAGTACTTC. It is translated as CASSEVEDRTSYYEQYF.

This clonotype came up many times. The chain combines TRBV7-2 with TRBJ2-3; TRBD2 matches 11 bases. This CDR3 is 15 amino acids long. Trimming at V came to 5 bases and at J to 5 bases, leaving 6 bases not matched to a gene. From germline, CDR1 is SGHTA and CDR2 FQGNSA. CDR3 protein: CASSVSSGGQDTQYF. CDR3 sequence (DNA): TGTGCCAGCAGCGTCTCTAGCGGGGGGCAAGATACGCAGTATTTT.

This chain links TRBV29-1 with TRBJ1-2; D is unclear. Germline CDR1 and CDR2: SQVTM and ANQGSEA. V lost 7 bases and J 3 bases, leaving 9 bases between the germline ends. This CDR3 is 11 amino acids long. The CDR3 sequence: CSARADYGYTF. In DNA form, the CDR3 reads TGCAGCGCGAGGGCAGACTATGGCTACACCTTC.

The chain has TRBV28 and TRBJ2-7; D is possibly TRBD1 or TRBD2 (6 bases each). Germline V gene sequence: CDR1 MDHEN, CDR2 SYDVKM. Trimming took 6 bases from V and 1 from J, leaving 13 bases between them. This CDR3 has 14 residues. CDR3 region: CASRPPGASYEQYF. The CDR3 bases are TGTGCCAGCAGGCCCCCGGGGGCGTCCTACGAGCAGTACTTC.